The clone carrying this T cell receptor (beta chain) showed up many times. The antigen remains undetermined. V lost 2 bases and J lost 4; bases outside the gene matches: 4. The CDR3 sequence is 15 residues long. Germline assignment: CDR1 MDHEN and CDR2 SYDVKM. The data were taken from a study of molecular identifiers for immune sequencing clone quantification. Using its own MiXCR run on the PCR reads, TCRdb lists one record per CDR3 protein. This table holds about 640,000 distinct CDR3 sequences, just under 20% found once. Study-level findings and limits: Barcodes shared by identical TCR molecules could lead to underestimated sizes of highly expanded clones.

This TCR was sampled from a human donor in good health. Some libraries in this study had Jurkat cell RNA spiked in. This rearrangement joins TRBV28 to TRBJ2-7; TRBD2 aligns across 11 bases. The source material was naive CD8+ T cells from blood, with Jurkat cell RNA spiked in. Subset specified: FACS-sorted CD8+CD4-CCR7+CD45RA+ naive T cells. The DNA for the CDR3 is TGTGCCAGCAGTTTAATAGCGGGAGGGCGGTACGAGCAGTACTTC. Translating it yields CASSLIAGGRYEQYF.